The 8 T cell receptor beta chains reported below all come from one sample, sequenced in a study of post-analysis software for immune sequencing data. These receptors have no known antigen. Prepared TCR beta cDNA libraries contained unique molecular identifiers. One entry per CDR3 protein, called by TCRdb with MiXCR from the PCR reads. This repertoire shows 700,000 to 900,000 distinct CDR3 sequences, around 42% found once; its top ten account for approximately 5%. The study's findings and limits: Patients carried four or five TRBV segments more frequently than controls did, and TRBV5-6, TRBV5-1 and TRBV20-1 were among them.

The material sequenced was blood. These receptor sequences come from a girl aged 5 to 17 with multiple sclerosis.

This clonotype was recorded many times. The chain is built from TRBV7-9 and TRBJ2-7, with 8 bases aligning to TRBD2. Germline-derived CDR1 and CDR2 are SEHNR and FQNEAQ (reference sequence). With V trimmed by 3 bases and J by 5 bases, 9 bases remained unmatched. The CDR3 runs to 15 residues. The CDR3 DNA follows: TGTGCCAGCAGCTTCCGGGATAGCGGGATGGACGAGCAGTACTTC. It codes for CASSFRDSGMDEQYF. Based on the CDR3 plus reference TRBV7-9 and TRBJ2-7, the full variable domain is DTGVSQNPRHKITKRGQNVTFRCDPISEHNRLYWYRQTLGQGPEFLTYFQNEAQLEKSRLLSDRFSAERPKGSFSTLEIQRTEQGDSAMYLCASSFRDSGMDEQYFGPGTRLTVT.

The V call is TRBV20-1, the J call TRBJ2-1, with unresolved D. The germline gives CDR1 DFQATT, CDR2 SNEGSKA (reference sequence). The CDR3 loop spans 10 amino acids. Trimming took off 5 bases at V and 8 bases at J, with 7 bases between the two ends. Written as DNA, the CDR3 is TGCAGTGCTGTCCCCCATGAGCAGTTCTTC. Amino acids: CSAVPHEQFF.

V and J are TRBV3-1 and TRBJ1-2, with D uncertain. V was cut by 5 bases and J by 1 base, with 11 bases left in between. There are 14 residues in the CDR3. Germline values: CDR1 LGHDT, CDR2 YNNKEL (reference sequence). In nucleotides, the CDR3 is TGTGCCAGCAGCGAAAGTGGGGATAACTATGGCTACACCTTC. This translates into CASSESGDNYGYTF.

V gene TRBV29-1 combines with J gene TRBJ2-1, with D perhaps matching TRBD2 (6 bases). The V and J ends lost 8 bases and 2 bases respectively, with 13 bases between them. The CDR3 covers 13 residues. Germline CDR1 and CDR2: SQVTM and ANQGSEA. CDR3 residues: CSLRESAYNEQFF. CDR3 bases: TGCAGCCTCCGGGAGTCGGCCTACAATGAGCAGTTCTTC.

The chain combines TRBV5-1 with TRBJ2-5; D not resolved. The closer fit of TRBJ2-7 to the DNA end suggests the J call may be wrong. The CDR3 is 14 residues long. Per the germline V gene, CDR1 is SGHRS and CDR2 is YFSETQ. CDR3 amino acids: CASSLAPRTYEQYF. CDR3 coding DNA: TGCGCCAGCAGCTTGGCCCCAAGAACCTACGAGCAGTACTTC.

This clonotype was seen only a few times. The chain is built from TRBV7-9 and TRBJ2-7; perhaps TRBD2 as D (5 bases). Trimming removed 5 bases at V and 5 bases at J, with 10 bases between. The CDR3 is 12 amino acids. Germline CDR1 and CDR2: SEHNR and FQNEAQ (reference sequence). This CDR3 is CASSPGSDEQYF. As DNA, the CDR3 is TGTGCCAGCAGCCCGGGGTCAGACGAGCAGTACTTC.

The chain links TRBV7-2 to TRBJ1-2; 9 bases are a match to TRBD1. The germline V gene encodes CDR1 SGHTA and CDR2 FQGNSA. Trimming cost V 7 bases and J 5 bases; bases outside gene matches: 8. This CDR3 is 14 amino acids long. CDR3 amino acids: CASTTGGAKYGYTF. In nucleotides, the CDR3 is TGTGCCAGCACCACAGGGGGCGCGAAATATGGCTACACCTTC.

In DNA form, the CDR3 reads TGTGCCAGCAACAGGGTCCAAGAGACCCAGTACTTC. Its translation: CASNRVQETQYF. This sequence joins TRBV2 and TRBJ2-5; D perhaps matches TRBD1 (6 bases). Germline CDR1 is SNHLY and CDR2 is FYNNEI. Trimming removed 7 bases at V and 1 base at J, with 7 bases between. This CDR3 spans 12 amino acids.